The rows below give T cell receptor beta chains drawn from one sample of a study of blood T cell repertoires in COVID-19. TCRdb's copy holds only in-frame clones and misses some; the assay was immunoSEQ multiplex PCR. The sample shows approximately 54,000 clones, roughly 79% of them seen only once. The sample taken for sequencing was peripheral blood. These receptors were obtained from an older woman with acute or convalescent COVID-19. The CDR3 runs from the conserved cysteine through the conserved F or W. Each record gives: J gene, V gene, clone size, D gene, CDR3 protein, CDR3 DNA. D genes are given only for firm matches. Size is stated for part of the rows, as once, few or many counts, or as a class when the clone is expanded.

TRBJ2-1 TRBV6-1 . . CASSERGRDNEQFF TGTGCCAGCAGTGAGCGGGGGCGAGACAATGAGCAGTTCTTC
TRBJ1-1 TRBV7-2 . TRBD1 CASGGQQNTEAFF TGTGCCAGCGGGGGACAGCAGAACACTGAAGCTTTCTTT
TRBJ2-7 TRBV18 . TRBD1 CASSPGRGQVYEQYF TGTGCCAGCTCACCAGGCAGGGGGCAAGTATACGAGCAGTACTTC
TRBJ1-1 TRBV19 . . CASSMRELNTEAFF TGTGCCAGTAGTATGCGGGAGTTAAACACTGAAGCTTTCTTT
TRBJ1-3 TRBV5-4 . . CASSKDLAGNTIYF TGTGCCAGCAGTAAGGACTTAGCTGGAAACACCATATATTTT
TRBJ1-3 TRBV5-6 once TRBD1 CASSADRGERNTIYF TGTGCCAGCAGCGCCGACAGGGGGGAAAGAAACACCATATATTTT
TRBJ2-7 TRBV5-1 . . CASSLGQPHEQYF TGCGCCAGCAGCTTGGGACAACCCCACGAGCAGTACTTC
TRBJ1-1 TRBV6-5 . TRBD1 CASSRGDRGNTEAFF TGTGCCAGCAGTCGAGGGGACAGAGGGAACACTGAAGCTTTCTTT
TRBJ2-1 TRBV11-2 . TRBD2 CASSLWTSASSYNEQFF TGTGCCAGCAGCTTATGGACTAGCGCCAGCTCCTACAATGAGCAGTTCTTC
TRBJ2-3 TRBV7-3 . TRBD2 CASSHGGATDTQYF TGTGCCAGCAGCCACGGGGGGGCCACAGATACGCAGTATTTT
TRBJ1-1 TRBV20-1 . . CSAPTHRAAFF TGCAGTGCTCCCACCCACAGGGCGGCTTTCTTT
TRBJ2-3 TRBV9 . . CASSPELGTDTQYF TGTGCCAGCAGCCCCGAGTTGGGCACAGATACGCAGTATTTT
TRBJ2-7 TRBV6-5 . TRBD1 CASEDRARPYEQYF TGTGCCAGCGAAGACAGGGCCCGTCCCTACGAGCAGTACTTC
TRBJ1-3 TRBV3-1/TRBV3-2 . . CASSQVLASGNTIYF TGTGCCAGCAGCCAAGTTTTGGCATCTGGAAACACCATATATTTT
TRBJ1-1 TRBV5-4 . . CASSLGGKGGTEAFF TGTGCCAGCAGCTTGGGGGGGAAAGGGGGCACTGAAGCTTTCTTT
TRBJ1-3 TRBV11-2 . TRBD1 CASSWTGANGNTIYF TGTGCCAGCAGCTGGACAGGAGCCAACGGGAACACCATATATTTT
TRBJ2-7 TRBV6-5 . . CAMRPSFASYEQYF TGTGCCATGCGCCCCTCTTTTGCGTCCTACGAGCAGTACTTC
TRBJ1-6 TRBV18 . TRBD1 CASSQTPGQGAVSPLHF TGTGCCAGCTCACAAACCCCCGGACAGGGGGCTGTTTCACCCCTCCACTTT